This TCR beta chain originates from a study of T cell responses to AZD1222 COVID-19 vaccine (dated by TCRdb to the early 2020s). Notes on the research overall: Because spike-specific TCR depth and breadth did not differ between the two schedules, AZD1222 recipients who got a second dose at roughly 4 weeks were pooled with those who got a second dose at roughly 12 weeks. A total of 230 to 250 trial participants underwent TCR sequencing, of whom 207 received two doses of AZD1222 and some 26 received two doses of the MenACWY control vaccine. Enrollment into the trials was organized by age into subgroups of 18-55, 56-69 and 70-plus years, and those subgroups contained roughly 150, 30 and 60 TCR-sequenced participants, respectively.

Summary of the overall study and its limitations: The 56-69-year group was small, and its depth increase did not reach significance, likely because of low power. The whole spike protein was spanned by vaccine-associated CD4 TCRs, and dominant responses were seen in regions 160-218 and 743-854. Because no day 14 peak-response samples were available, repertoires were characterized only after the peak T cell response. Reportedly, almost half of the unique spike-specific TCRs recognized epitopes lying outside the regions that are mutated in the B.1.351 and B.1.1.7 variants. After two AZD1222 doses, spike-specific TCR breadth and depth were significantly higher than at day 0 and than in MenACWY recipients. Most participants were white British and females outnumbered males, and the authors suggested that clonal diversity may have been underestimated. Conclusions about previously exposed vaccinees are limited because only six or seven AZD1222 recipients were SARS-CoV-2 seropositive at baseline.

Turning to this clone: Its antigen is not yet known. Per-base qualities were not stored, and no clone one base away is much larger.

The sample's time point, from its label and the paper: baseline before first vaccination. Vaccinee samples were obtained from the UK trials COV001 and COV002, which included a single-blind randomized controlled phase 2/3 trial of AZD1222 (ChAdOx1 nCoV-19) in healthy adults. For TCRbeta chain sequencing, PBMC samples were collected from trial participants at day 0 and at day 28 after the second dose. The CDR3 regions of human TCRbeta chains were analyzed by immunosequencing. On the authors' methods: Repertoire TCRs were checked for matches against a reference library of SARS-CoV-2-specific TCRs that had been generated using the MIRA antigen-specificity platform. Breadth meant the fraction of unique TCRs that were SARS-CoV-2-associated, whereas depth meant the fraction of total T cells that were SARS-CoV-2-associated. Using the MIRA data, each spike-specific TCR was assigned both to the spike region to which the TCR was reactive and to a CD4 or CD8 class. Log10-transformed breadth and depth values were compared by one-way ANOVA with Sidak's multiple comparisons tests. TCRdb took over this immuneACCESS table, retaining in-frame rearrangements with V and J assigned. Such tables are incomplete; in checked studies, under half of the missing clones stem from an unresolved V gene, and the remainder is unexplained. The D gene and trimming were derived from the DNA, and the V and J assignments and clone size from that table. The sample contains more than 110,000 clones, less than 95% of them found a single time. Roughly 2.8% of the sample is in the top ten clones.

Trimming removed 4 bases from V and 0 bases from J; the gene matches leave 5 bases unexplained. Spanning cysteine to phenylalanine, the CDR3 consists of 17 amino acids. CDR3 DNA only is kept here, 51 bases in frame from base 1. Via the germline V gene, CDR1 is SGDLS and CDR2 YYNGEE. The chain is assembled from TRBV9 and TRBJ2-3; 13 bases in between match TRBD2. The sequence was obtained from an adult in good health. This specimen consisted of peripheral blood, obtained on day 0 of AZD1222 vaccination. The CDR3 protein: CASSTGLAGRSTDTQYF. In nucleotide form, the sequence is TGTGCCAGCAGCACGGGACTAGCGGGAAGGAGCACAGATACGCAGTATTTT.